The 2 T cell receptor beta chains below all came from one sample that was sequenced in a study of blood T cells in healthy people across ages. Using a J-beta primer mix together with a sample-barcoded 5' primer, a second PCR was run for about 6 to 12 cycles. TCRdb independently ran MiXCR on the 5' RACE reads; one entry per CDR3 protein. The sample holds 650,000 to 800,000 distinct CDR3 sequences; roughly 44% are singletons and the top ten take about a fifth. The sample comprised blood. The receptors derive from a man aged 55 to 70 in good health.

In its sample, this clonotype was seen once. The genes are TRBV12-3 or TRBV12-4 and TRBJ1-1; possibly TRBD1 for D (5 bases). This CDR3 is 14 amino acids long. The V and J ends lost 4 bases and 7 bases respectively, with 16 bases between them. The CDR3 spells CASSSSKGGVEAFF. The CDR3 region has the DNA TGTGCCAGCAGTTCTTCTAAGGGAGGGGTTGAAGCTTTCTTT.

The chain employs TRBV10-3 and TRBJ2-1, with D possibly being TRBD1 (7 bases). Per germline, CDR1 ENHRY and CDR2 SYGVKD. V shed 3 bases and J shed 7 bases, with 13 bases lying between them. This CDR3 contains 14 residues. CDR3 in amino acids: CAISETQGRNEQFF. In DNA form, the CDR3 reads TGTGCCATCAGTGAAACACAGGGGAGGAATGAGCAGTTCTTC.